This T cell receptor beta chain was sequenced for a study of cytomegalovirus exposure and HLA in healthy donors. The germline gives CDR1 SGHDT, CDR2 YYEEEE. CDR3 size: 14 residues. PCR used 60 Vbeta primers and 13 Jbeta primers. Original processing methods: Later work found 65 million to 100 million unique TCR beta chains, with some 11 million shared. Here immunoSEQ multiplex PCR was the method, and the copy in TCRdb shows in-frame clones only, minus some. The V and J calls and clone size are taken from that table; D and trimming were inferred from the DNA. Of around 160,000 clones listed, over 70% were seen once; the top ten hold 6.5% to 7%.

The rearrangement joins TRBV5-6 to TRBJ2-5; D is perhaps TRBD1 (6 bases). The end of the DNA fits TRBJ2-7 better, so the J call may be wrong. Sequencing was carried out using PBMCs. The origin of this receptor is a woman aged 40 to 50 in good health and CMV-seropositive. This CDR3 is CASSLGGHDYEQYF. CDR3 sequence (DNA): TGTGCCAGCAGCTTGGGGGGACACGACTACGAGCAGTACTTC.